Listed here are 17 T cell receptor beta chains from one sample, sequenced in a study of cytomegalovirus exposure and HLA in healthy donors. The PCR had 60 Vbeta and 13 Jbeta primers. Clones were sequenced by immunoSEQ multiplex PCR, and TCRdb holds only the in-frame ones, with some missing. Among 90,000 to 100,000 clones, roughly 76% were seen once, and the ten largest hold under 20%. Sequenced: PBMCs. Every receptor here comes from a woman aged 55-69 years in good health and CMV-seropositive.

The CDR3 DNA reads TGTGCCAGCAGCTCGCTAGCGGGAGTCTCTGGGGCCAACGTCCTGACTTTC. Protein sequence: CASSSLAGVSGANVLTF. The chain recombines TRBV7-9 with TRBJ2-6; 10 bases agree with TRBD2. V lost 4 bases to trimming and J lost 0 bases; unmatched junction nucleotides: 3. Germline lookup yields CDR1 SEHNR and CDR2 FQNEAQ (reference sequence). The CDR3 contains 17 residues.

The chain joins TRBV11-3 to TRBJ2-1; TRBD2 might be the D (6 bases). This CDR3 has 15 residues. V was clipped by 0 bases and J by 7 bases, with 13 bases between them. In germline, CDR1 is SGHNT, CDR2 YENEEA. CDR3: CASSLDTGEWNEQFF. As DNA, the CDR3 is TGTGCCAGCAGCTTAGATACGGGAGAGTGGAATGAGCAGTTCTTC. The full variable domain, in which reference TRBV11-3 and TRBJ2-1 provide the parts outside the CDR3, is EAGVVQSPRYKIIEKKQPVAFWCNPISGHNTLYWYLQNLGQGPELLIRYENEEAVDDSQLPKDRFSAERLKGVDSTLKIQPAELGDSAVYLCASSLDTGEWNEQFFGPGTRLTVL.

The chain uses TRBV28 and TRBJ2-5; 8 nucleotides agree with TRBD2. This CDR3 spans 14 amino acids. Unmatched junction bases numbered 4, after V lost 6 bases and J lost 1 base. The V gene's germline CDR1 is MDHEN and CDR2 SYDVKM. The CDR3 region is CASRGTRIQETQYF. CDR3 sequence (DNA): TGTGCCAGCAGGGGGACTAGGATCCAAGAGACCCAGTACTTC.

The chain uses TRBV13 and TRBJ2-5; 7 bases map to TRBD1. V shed 5 bases, J shed 6 bases, and the junction held 6 bases outside the gene matches. The CDR3 covers 13 residues. The V gene's germline CDR1 is PRHDT and CDR2 FYEKMQ (reference sequence). The CDR3 here is CASSGTQGKTQYF. The CDR3 coding sequence is TGTGCCAGCAGCGGGACACAGGGGAAGACCCAGTACTTC.

This chain links TRBV11-1 with TRBJ2-7; D gene uncertain. CDR3 length equals 15 residues. V was shortened by 0 bases and J by 5 bases, with 14 bases between the two germline ends. Germline CDR1 reads SGHAT; CDR2 reads FQDESV (reference sequence). The CDR3: CASSLAGRVTDEQYF. DNA of the CDR3: TGTGCCAGCAGCTTAGCGGGTCGGGTAACCGACGAGCAGTACTTC.

This clone was seen at least ten times. The rearrangement links TRBV6-5 to TRBJ2-1; 9 positions agree with TRBD2. The CDR3 contains 15 residues. Unmatched junction bases numbered 8, after V lost 2 bases and J lost 9 bases. From germline, CDR1 is MNHEY and CDR2 SVGAGI. The CDR3 region is CASSYGIAGEGEQFF. In DNA form, the CDR3 reads TGTGCCAGCAGTTACGGGATAGCGGGAGAGGGTGAGCAGTTCTTC.

This clone was seen more than once but under ten times. V usage is TRBV5-5 and J usage is TRBJ1-1, with 9 bases that match TRBD1. The CDR3 extends over 17 amino acids. The trim removed 3 bases at V and 1 base at J, leaving 10 bases unmatched. Germline V CDR1 and CDR2: SGHKS, YYEKEE (reference sequence). CDR3 in amino acids: CASSYRQGDVGNTEAFF. CDR3 in DNA: TGTGCCAGCAGCTACCGACAGGGGGACGTAGGGAACACTGAAGCTTTCTTT.

This clone was seen only a few times. The rearrangement joins TRBV19 to TRBJ1-1, with D tentatively TRBD1 (6 bases). The CDR3 is 14 amino acids. Germline-derived CDR1 and CDR2 are LNHDA and SQIVND (reference sequence). The V end lost 6 bases, the J end lost 1 base, and 12 bases lay between the germline ends. Here the CDR3 reads CASSVQGWNTEAFF. DNA for the CDR3: TGTGCCAGTAGCGTACAGGGTTGGAACACTGAAGCTTTCTTT.

The chain has TRBV18 and TRBJ1-1, with D unclear. From germline, CDR1 is KGHSH and CDR2 LQKENI. V was shortened by 1 base and J by 3 bases, with 12 bases between the two germline ends. This CDR3 is 15 amino acids long. CDR3 nucleotides: TGTGCCAGCTCACCACGTCCGGGAAGGGACACTGAAGCTTTCTTT. As protein: CASSPRPGRDTEAFF.

This chain links TRBV5-1 with TRBJ1-6, with D possibly matching TRBD1 (6 bases). Germline CDR1 is SGHRS and CDR2 is YFSETQ. Trimming pared 2 bases from V and 5 bases from J, leaving 8 bases between. The CDR3 consists of 14 residues. CDR3 sequence (DNA): TGCGCCAGCAGCTTTGCAGGGGATAATTCACCCCTCCACTTT. It translates to CASSFAGDNSPLHF.

This rearrangement joins TRBV7-2 to TRBJ2-5, with 9 bases that match TRBD2. The germline gives CDR1 SGHTA, CDR2 FQGNSA. V trimming: 4 bases; J trimming: 1 base; junction bases outside the gene matches: 4. This CDR3 region has 15 residues. This CDR3 reads CASSSLLAGQETQYF. CDR3 DNA sequence: TGTGCCAGCAGCTCTCTACTAGCGGGCCAAGAGACCCAGTACTTC.

V usage is TRBV30 and J usage is TRBJ2-2, with D possibly TRBD2 on 6 matching bases. This CDR3 has 15 amino acids. CDR1 and CDR2 (germline): GTSNPN, SVGIG (reference sequence). V lost 2 bases and J 4 bases, leaving 14 bases between the germline ends. Written as DNA, the CDR3 is TGTGCCTGGAGTTTAACGGGGGTTCTCACCGGGGAGCTGTTTTTT. This gives the protein CAWSLTGVLTGELFF.

The rearrangement uses TRBV6-5 and TRBJ2-7, with unresolved D. Germline V gene lookup returns CDR1 MNHEY and CDR2 SVGAGI. V shed 0 bases and J shed 3 bases, with 9 bases lying between them. CDR3 length equals 14 residues. In DNA, the CDR3 is TGTGCCAGCAGTTACTCATCAGGTTTCTACGAGCAGTACTTC. It codes for CASSYSSGFYEQYF.

The chain links TRBV29-1 to TRBJ1-5; 7 bases fit TRBD1. Germline CDR1 reads SQVTM; CDR2 reads ANQGSEA. After removal of 5 bases from V and 4 bases from J, the junction contained 8 bases not matched to a gene. This CDR3 has 14 amino acids. The CDR3, as DNA: TGCAGCGTTACGGCCGGGACAGCAAATCAGCCCCAGCATTTT. Translated, it gives CSVTAGTANQPQHF.

The J gene is TRBJ2-1, the V gene TRBV4-1; 11 bases match TRBD2. Germline CDR1 is MGHRA and CDR2 is YSYEKL. The CDR3 runs to 15 residues. J was trimmed by 5 bases and V by 1 base; bases with no gene match: 1. The CDR3, as DNA: TGCGCCAGCAGCCAAGTGGGACTAGCGGACAATGAGCAGTTCTTC. Amino acids: CASSQVGLADNEQFF.

This clone occurred a few times. The gene calls are TRBV11-2 and TRBJ1-1, with 7 bases matching TRBD1. The CDR3 is 15 residues long. V lost 7 bases and J lost 1; bases outside the gene matches: 9. Germline V gives CDR1 SGHAT, CDR2 FQNNGV. In nucleotides, the CDR3 is TGTGCCAGCAACAGGGGTGGGACAACGAACACTGAAGCTTTCTTT. It encodes CASNRGGTTNTEAFF.

The sample holds one count of this clone. The chain carries TRBV23-1 and TRBJ1-1; 8 bases fit TRBD1. Being an ORF, TRBV23-1 has a function that is uncertain. This CDR3 region has 15 residues. Trimming took 2 bases from V and 2 from J; bases not matched to a gene: 4. CDR3 DNA: TGCGCCAGCAGTCAACCGACAGGGGATAACACTGAAGCTTTCTTT. Protein sequence: CASSQPTGDNTEAFF.